This T cell receptor (beta chain) appears in the sequencing data of a study of T-cell memory formation after mild COVID-19 (dated by TCRdb to the early 2020s). With regard to the full study: TCR sequence clusters from the two donors were largely donor specific. In a couple of donors, T-cell clones that expanded and contracted after mild COVID-19 were followed by sequencing TCRalpha and TCRbeta repertoires longitudinally. The cohort comprised two young, previously healthy adult volunteers, one female and one male.

Ficoll-Paque density gradient centrifugation was the method used to isolate PBMCs. This clonotype has only a few counts. The antigen it recognizes is unknown. Base-call qualities are not available, and no considerably larger clone is one nucleotide away. What the research found in general, with its limitations: The detection of some responding clones in pre-infection memory suggests that pre-existing cross-reactive memory T cells joined the SARS-CoV-2 response. Contracting CD4+ clones were located mainly in the CM and EM memory subsets, whereas CD8+ clones were found to be enriched in EMRA. From day 15 to 85, contracting clones showed balanced CD4/CD8 phenotypes, whereas a second wave of clones that expanded from day 15 to 37 leaned towards CD4+. The study included only a couple of mild cases, and larger cohorts that include severe cases with pre-infection samples were judged to be necessary. Whether the second-wave clones peaking on day 37 were SARS-CoV-2 specific was not confirmed.

The germline V gene provides CDR1 SGHTA and CDR2 FQGTGA. Trimming accounts for 2 bases at V and 8 bases at J, while the number of junction bases matched to no gene is 1. The CDR3 runs 14 amino acids, cysteine and phenylalanine included. The sequence is cut down to CDR3 DNA, 42 bases in frame from base 1. The sample was run on an Illumina NovaSeq 6000. TCRalpha and TCRbeta cDNA libraries were constructed by 5'RACE with constant-segment primers, with sample barcodes and unique molecular identifiers being introduced. RNA was extracted from every sample with Trizol reagent. Amplification of the libraries took two PCR steps, and the second step added a second sample barcode plus Illumina TruSeq adapters. Sequencing of the libraries was done on an Illumina NovaSeq, producing 2 x 150 bp paired-end reads. The original methods were these. Demultiplexing of reads and collapsing into UMI-guided consensus sequences were performed with migec v1.2.7. Using mixcr v2.1.11, the UMI consensuses were aligned to TRA and TRB V and J templates and assembled into clonotypes. A clonotype was counted as expanded or contracted only if both edgeR and NoisET called the change significant, with noise models trained on biological replicates. edgeR calls used a false discovery rate-adjusted p below 0.01 and a log2 fold-change threshold of 1. PCA with hierarchical clustering of max-normalized trajectories of the 1000 most abundant clonotypes was used as exploratory dynamics analysis. The CD4 or CD8 phenotype of responding clones was assigned using the separately sequenced CD4+ and CD8+ repertoires. TCRdb handled the public reads itself, with Q25 trimming in fastp and clone calling in MiXCR, and kept productive beta chains. Every entry covers one CDR3 protein and lists the most common genes and DNA from its rows. TCRdb, rather than the study authors, made the V and J calls. In this sample the table shows 250,000 to 300,000 distinct CDR3 sequences, 16% of which occur a single time. The ten largest clones add up to roughly 20% of the sample.

The clonotype comes from a man between 18 and 35 years old who had mild COVID-19 (a few samples of this study predate the infection). The sample titles of this study are shuffled in the database, so cell type and time point are left out; the donor was told from shared clones. The sample taken for sequencing was PBMCs or a T cell subset sorted from them (not recorded which). The V gene is TRBV7-3 and the J gene is TRBJ2-1, with TRBD2 identical over 12 junction bases. CDR3 loop: CASSLLAGGDEQFF. The sequence in DNA is TGTGCCAGCAGCTTACTAGCGGGAGGGGATGAGCAGTTCTTC.